This TCR beta chain was recovered during a study of T cell repertoires in cytomegalovirus infection. This CDR3 contains 16 residues. Germline-derived CDR1 and CDR2 are SEHNR and FQNEAQ (reference sequence). The V end was cut by 5 bases, the J end by 3 bases, with 14 bases between. This clonotype has just a few counts. Antigen: not known. Via MiXCR, TCRdb re-called the reads, giving one row per CDR3 protein. This sample has 750,000 to 900,000 distinct CDR3 sequences, with 25% to 30% found just once. V gene TRBV7-9 combines with J gene TRBJ1-6; TRBD1 might be the D (5 bases). Sample: cultured CD8+ T cells from PBMCs, taken from culture after CMV antigen stimulation. The TCR comes from a human donor in good health (CMV status not recorded). Some clones in this sample may be carry-over from other donors' samples. The CDR3 loop reads CASSGGRGLYNSPLHF. Written as DNA, the CDR3 is TGTGCCAGCAGCGGGGGTAGGGGCCTCTATAATTCACCCCTCCACTTT. Complete variable domain (other parts from reference TRBV7-9 and TRBJ1-6): DTGVSQNPRHKITKRGQNVTFRCDPISEHNRLYWYRQTLGQGPEFLTYFQNEAQLEKSRLLSDRFSAERPKGSFSTLEIQRTEQGDSAMYLCASSGGRGLYNSPLHFGNGTRLTVT.